This TCR beta chain was captured by sequencing in a study of healthy donors' naive CD4 and CD8 T cells. Background on the study: For TCR alpha, new primers spanned all functional IMGT alpha genes. Overall study results and limits: The study did not address homeostatic proliferation effects in naive T cells. About 13% of CD4/CD8 propensity variance appeared explained by V, J and CDR3 charge.

Sorting defined naive CD4+ as CD4+CD8-CD45RO-CD45RA+ and naive CD8+ as CD8+CD4-CD45RA+CD27bright. V shed 2 bases and J shed 5 bases, with 12 bases lying between them. Germline CDR1 LGHNT, CDR2 FRNRAP. This CDR3 is 14 amino acids long. This clonotype was counted a single time. The antigen is not known. Starting from approximately 500 ng of total RNA, TCR libraries were made with linear amplification. TCRdb analysed the reads with MiXCR anew, one entry per CDR3 protein. The sample has approximately 200,000 distinct CDR3 sequences; about 70% are singletons. This rearrangement joins TRBV12-5 to TRBJ2-5, with a possible D match to TRBD2 (5 bases). Material for sequencing was naive CD4+ and CD8+ T cells sorted from blood, pooled from several donors. The receptor's source is a pool of human donors in good health; the sample pools cells from several healthy donors. The CDR3 sequence: CASGLTLRGETQYF. The CDR3 region has the DNA TGTGCTAGTGGTTTGACCCTACGCGGGGAGACCCAGTACTTC.